What follows are 11 T cell receptor beta chains derived from one specimen sequenced in a study of read filtering for tumor transcriptome and immune sequencing. From 300 to 400 ng of RNA, a library with molecular barcoded alpha/delta and beta/gamma adaptors was made. TCRdb reprocessed the reads with MiXCR, giving one entry per CDR3 protein. The data hold over 80,000 distinct CDR3 sequences, with 12% observed a single time. The source material was a population of CD138-negative cells sorted from bone marrow. These receptors originate from a donor at least 40 years old with multiple myeloma.

In its sample, this clonotype was seen many times. The CDR3 spells CASSLRTGTGTDTQYF. CDR3 nucleotides: TGTGCCAGCAGCCTTAGGACAGGGACCGGCACAGATACGCAGTATTTT. The V and J genes are TRBV5-8 and TRBJ2-3; TRBD1 matches at 8 bases. The CDR3 is 16 residues long. With 4 bases clipped from V and 1 base from J, the junction kept 8 bases outside the gene matches. The germline V gene encodes CDR1 SGHTS and CDR2 YDEGEE.

This clonotype was found many times. The J gene is TRBJ2-5, the V gene TRBV5-1; D is perhaps TRBD2 (5 bases). The ends were cut back, 5 bases at V and 1 base at J, with 9 bases in the middle. The length of the CDR3 is 13 residues. Germline V gene lookup returns CDR1 SGHRS and CDR2 YFSETQ. The CDR3, as DNA: TGCGCCAGCAGTATACTAGTCCAAGAGACCCAGTACTTC. Protein sequence: CASSILVQETQYF. The full variable domain, rest sourced from reference TRBV5-1 and TRBJ2-5, is KAGVTQTPRYLIKTRGQQVTLSCSPISGHRSVSWYQQTPGQGLQFLFEYFSETQRNKGNFPGRFSGRQFSNSRSEMNVSTLELGDSALYLCASSILVQETQYFGPGTRLLVL.

This clonotype was counted ten times or more. This chain connects TRBV7-9 to TRBJ2-7, with D tentatively TRBD1 or TRBD2 (5 bases each). Trimming stripped 0 bases from V and 7 bases from J, with 16 bases between. The CDR3 contains 15 residues. Germline values: CDR1 SEHNR, CDR2 FQNEAQ (reference sequence). The CDR3 DNA follows: TGTGCCAGCAGCTTAGCCCGGGACGGGTCAAGGGAGCAGTACTTC. Translating it yields CASSLARDGSREQYF.

The table lists this clonotype with many counts. The gene calls are TRBV12-3 or TRBV12-4 and TRBJ2-7, with 9 bases fitting TRBD1. V was pared by 7 bases and J by 0 bases, with 7 bases of the junction left unmatched. The length of the CDR3 is 15 residues. CDR3 sequence: CASTSGTGSSYEQYF. The CDR3 region has the DNA TGTGCCAGCACCTCCGGGACAGGGTCCTCCTACGAGCAGTACTTC.

This clonotype was seen ten or more times. The chain couples TRBV6-6 to TRBJ2-1, with TRBD2 as a possible D gene (7 bases). The CDR3 runs to 14 residues. The ends were cut back, 6 bases at V and 6 bases at J, with 15 bases in the middle. CDR1 MNHNY and CDR2 SVGAGI come from the germline V gene (reference sequence). The CDR3 nucleotides are TGTGCCAGCAGCGCCGCGGGGGCCGGCAATGAGCAGTTCTTC. This encodes CASSAAGAGNEQFF.

This clonotype was counted many times. One junction end does not reproduce the germline sequence, and a read error may be involved. The rearrangement uses TRBV27 and TRBJ2-1, with a weak D call TRBD1 (6 bases). This CDR3 is built from 15 residues. Germline V lookup: CDR1 MNHEY, CDR2 SMNVEV (reference sequence). The CDR3 region has the DNA TGTGCCAGCAGTTCGCTGACTGGGGGCCGGGACCGACAAAGGTTC. This sequence encodes CASSSLTGGRDRQRF.

This clonotype has ten or more counts. The chain uses TRBV30 and TRBJ2-3, with D possibly TRBD2 on 6 matching bases. Germline V gene data show CDR1 as GTSNPN and CDR2 as SVGIG (reference sequence). The CDR3 has 14 amino acids. V was pared by 4 bases and J by 2 bases, with 13 bases between. The CDR3 region is CAWNPSAITDTQYF. CDR3 sequence (DNA): TGTGCCTGGAATCCTAGCGCGATCACAGATACGCAGTATTTT.

This clonotype occurred a few times. This clone may be a read error of a much larger clone one base away. This chain links TRBV20-1 with TRBJ1-5; TRBD1 matches 9 bases. Germline CDR1 DFQATT, CDR2 SNEGSKA (reference sequence). The CDR3 runs 14 residues. CDR3 nucleotide sequence: TGCAGTGCTAGAGGACAGGGGGATCGTCAGTCCCAGCATTTT. Amino acid sequence: CSARGQGDRQSQHF.

On this clonotype: A far larger clone is off by one base, so a read error is likely. CDR3 residues: CASSSGLVTDMQYF. The CDR3 nucleotides read TGTGCCAGCAGCTCGGGACTAGTCACAGATATGCAGTATTTT. J is TRBJ2-3 and V is TRBV11-2; TRBD2 matches at 8 bases. CDR1 is SGHAT and CDR2 is FQNNGV in the germline V gene. The CDR3 is made up of 14 amino acids.

This clonotype appeared a few times. V and J are TRBV2 and TRBJ1-2, with 9 bases aligning to TRBD1. CDR3 size: 14 residues. Looked up from germline, CDR1 is SNHLY and CDR2 is FYNNEI. Trimming took 4 bases from V and 9 from J; bases not matched to a gene: 9. The CDR3 spells CASSGEQGARSYTF. The CDR3 DNA reads TGTGCCAGCAGTGGGGAACAGGGGGCGCGTAGCTACACCTTC.

This clonotype was seen ten or more times. The chain has TRBV5-4 and TRBJ2-1; maybe TRBD2 (7 bases). Germline CDR1 reads SGHNT; CDR2 reads YYREEE (reference sequence). CDR3 size: 15 residues. Trimming removed 4 bases at V and 3 bases at J, with 14 bases between. The CDR3 region is CASSPGEGVYNEQFF. The DNA of the CDR3 is TGTGCCAGCAGCCCGGGGGAGGGGGTCTACAATGAGCAGTTCTTC.